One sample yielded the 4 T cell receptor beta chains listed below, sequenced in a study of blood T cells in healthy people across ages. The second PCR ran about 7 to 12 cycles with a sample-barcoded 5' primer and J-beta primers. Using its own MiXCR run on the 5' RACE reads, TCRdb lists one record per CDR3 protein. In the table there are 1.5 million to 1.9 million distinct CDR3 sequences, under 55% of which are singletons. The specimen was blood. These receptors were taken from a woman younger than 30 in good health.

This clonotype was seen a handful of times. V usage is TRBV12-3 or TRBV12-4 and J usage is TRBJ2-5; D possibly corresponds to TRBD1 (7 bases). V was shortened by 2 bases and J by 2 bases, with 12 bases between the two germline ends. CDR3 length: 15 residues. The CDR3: CASSLLEGAQETQYF. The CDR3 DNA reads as TGTGCCAGCAGTTTATTGGAGGGGGCTCAAGAGACCCAGTACTTC.

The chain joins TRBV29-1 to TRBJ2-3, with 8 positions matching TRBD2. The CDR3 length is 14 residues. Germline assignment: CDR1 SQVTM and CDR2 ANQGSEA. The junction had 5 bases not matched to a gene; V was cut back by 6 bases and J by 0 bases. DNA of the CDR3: TGCAGCGTGATAGCGGGACCTAGCACAGATACGCAGTATTTT. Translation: CSVIAGPSTDTQYF.

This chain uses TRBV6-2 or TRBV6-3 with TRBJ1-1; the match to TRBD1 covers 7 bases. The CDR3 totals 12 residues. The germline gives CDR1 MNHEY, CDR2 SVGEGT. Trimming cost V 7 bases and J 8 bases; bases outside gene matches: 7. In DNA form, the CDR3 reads TGTGCCAGCACCCAGAGACAGGGAGAAGCTTTCTTT. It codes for CASTQRQGEAFF.

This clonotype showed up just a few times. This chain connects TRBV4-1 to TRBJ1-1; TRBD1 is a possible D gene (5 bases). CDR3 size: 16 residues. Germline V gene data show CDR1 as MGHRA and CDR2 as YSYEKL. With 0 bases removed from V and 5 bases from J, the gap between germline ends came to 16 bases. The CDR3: CASSQDGGNWGTEAFF. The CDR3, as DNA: TGCGCCAGCAGCCAAGATGGGGGGAATTGGGGGACTGAAGCTTTCTTT.